Given below is one T cell receptor beta chain in context. The data were taken from a study of shared clonotypes between healthy human individuals. There are 15 residues in the CDR3. Trimming pared 6 bases from V and 7 bases from J, leaving 19 bases between. CDR1 is MDHEN and CDR2 is SYDVKM in the germline V gene. Sequencing used immunoSEQ multiplex PCR; TCRdb keeps in-frame clones, though not all of them. This table holds 2 million to 2.5 million clones, just over 90% found once. The sequenced sample was naive CD4+ T cells from PBMCs. Subset of the sample: CD45RA+ positively selected. The receptor was derived from a man aged 18-30 years in good health. Some clones in this sample may be carry-over from other donors' samples. The chain has TRBV28 and TRBJ1-5; a possible D gene is TRBD1 (6 bases). The DNA of the CDR3 is TGTGCCAGCAGCATGGGACTCAGGGGCCCGCAGCCCCAGCATTTT. Its translation: CASSMGLRGPQPQHF.